What follows is one T cell receptor (beta chain) and its context. Its antigen remains unidentified. This record comes from a study of cytomegalovirus exposure and HLA in healthy donors. The PCR had 60 Vbeta and 13 Jbeta primers. Some clones are missing from TCRdb's copy, which holds only in-frame ones; the method was immunoSEQ multiplex PCR. The sample includes 90,000 to 110,000 clones, 83% of them seen just once. Study findings and constraints: HLA-A and HLA-B allele assignments for most subjects were reportedly predicted accurately using TCR beta sequences.

This CDR3 has 16 amino acids. The V gene's germline CDR1 is SGHRS and CDR2 YFSETQ. Trimming left V 2 bases short and J 0 bases short, with 11 bases between. The chain combines TRBV5-1 with TRBJ2-2; D possibly corresponds to TRBD1 (5 bases). The source material was PBMCs. The sequence was collected from a man between 18 and 29 years old in good health and CMV-seronegative. The CDR3 bases are TGCGCCAGCAGCTTTTTCAGGGTTGCGAACACCGGGGAGCTGTTTTTT. Translated, it gives CASSFFRVANTGELFF.